The source of this TCR beta chain is a study of cytomegalovirus exposure and HLA in healthy donors. CDR3 length: 13 residues. Looked up from germline, CDR1 is KGHSH and CDR2 is LQKENI. Trimming took off 0 bases at V and 7 bases at J, with 6 bases between the two ends. The PCR used 60 Vbeta and 13 Jbeta primers. Repertoires were generated with immunoSEQ multiplex PCR, while TCRdb's copy carries only in-frame clones and drops some. The repertoire holds tens of thousands of clones, roughly 72% seen once, with under 7.5% in the top ten. The specimen was PBMCs. The V and J genes are TRBV18 and TRBJ1-4, with unresolved D. The receptor was derived from a woman in her fifties or sixties in good health and CMV-seropositive. The CDR3 nucleotides are TGTGCCAGCTCACCACCAGGCGGTGAAAAACTGTTTTTT. Its translation: CASSPPGGEKLFF.